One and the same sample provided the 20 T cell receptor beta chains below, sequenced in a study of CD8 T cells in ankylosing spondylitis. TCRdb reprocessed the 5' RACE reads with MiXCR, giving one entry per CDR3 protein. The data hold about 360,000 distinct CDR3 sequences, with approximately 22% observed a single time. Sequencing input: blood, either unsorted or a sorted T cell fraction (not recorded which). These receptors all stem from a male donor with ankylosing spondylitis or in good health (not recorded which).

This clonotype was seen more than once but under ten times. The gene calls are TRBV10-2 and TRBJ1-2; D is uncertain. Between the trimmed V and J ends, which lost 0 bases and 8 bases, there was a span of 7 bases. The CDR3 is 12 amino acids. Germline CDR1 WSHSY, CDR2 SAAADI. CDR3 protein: CASSESTRGYTF. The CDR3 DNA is TGCGCCAGCAGTGAGTCCACAAGGGGCTACACCTTC.

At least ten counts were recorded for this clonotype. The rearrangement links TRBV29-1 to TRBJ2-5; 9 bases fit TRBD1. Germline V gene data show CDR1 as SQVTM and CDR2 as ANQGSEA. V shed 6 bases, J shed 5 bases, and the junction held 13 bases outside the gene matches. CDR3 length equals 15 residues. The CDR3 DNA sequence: TGCAGCGTACCCAAGACACAGGGGGCGAGGGAGACCCAGTACTTC. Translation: CSVPKTQGARETQYF. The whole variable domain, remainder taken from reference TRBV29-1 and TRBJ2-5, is SAVISQKPSRDICQRGTSLTIQCQVDSQVTMMFWYRQQPGQSLTLIATANQGSEATYESGFVIDKFPISRPNLTFSTLTVSNMSPEDSSIYLCSVPKTQGARETQYFGPGTRLLVL.

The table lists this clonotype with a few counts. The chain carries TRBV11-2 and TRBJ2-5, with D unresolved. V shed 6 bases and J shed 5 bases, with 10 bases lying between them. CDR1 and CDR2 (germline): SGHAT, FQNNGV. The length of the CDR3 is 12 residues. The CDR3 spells CASSRASETQYF. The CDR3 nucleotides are TGTGCCAGCAGTAGAGCTTCGGAGACCCAGTACTTC.

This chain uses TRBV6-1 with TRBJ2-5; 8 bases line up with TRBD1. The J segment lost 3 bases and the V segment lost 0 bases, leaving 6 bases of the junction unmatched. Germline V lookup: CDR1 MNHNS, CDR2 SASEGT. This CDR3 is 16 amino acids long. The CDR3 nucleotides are TGTGCCAGCAGTGAAGCCGGGGCAGGGGGCGAAGAGACCCAGTACTTC. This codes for CASSEAGAGGEETQYF.

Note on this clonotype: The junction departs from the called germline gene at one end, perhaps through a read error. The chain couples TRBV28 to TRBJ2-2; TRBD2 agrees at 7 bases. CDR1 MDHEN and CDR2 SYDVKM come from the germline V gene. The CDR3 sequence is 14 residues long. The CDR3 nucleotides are TGTGCCAGCAGTGCCCGGGAGGCCCCTGGGGGGCTGTTTTTT. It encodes CASSAREAPGGLFF.

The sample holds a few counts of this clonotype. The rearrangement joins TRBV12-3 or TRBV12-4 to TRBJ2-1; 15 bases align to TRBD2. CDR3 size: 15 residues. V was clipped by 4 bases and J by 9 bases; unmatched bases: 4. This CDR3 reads CASSWTSGGASEQFF. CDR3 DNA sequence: TGTGCCAGCAGTTGGACTAGCGGGGGGGCAAGTGAGCAGTTCTTC.

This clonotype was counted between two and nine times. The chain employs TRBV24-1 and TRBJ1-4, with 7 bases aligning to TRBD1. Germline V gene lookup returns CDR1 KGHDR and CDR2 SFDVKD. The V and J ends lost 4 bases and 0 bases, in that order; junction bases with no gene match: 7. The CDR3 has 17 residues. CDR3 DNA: TGTGCCACCAGTGAGGGCAGGGACAGTGCAACTAATGAAAAACTGTTTTTT. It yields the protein CATSEGRDSATNEKLFF.

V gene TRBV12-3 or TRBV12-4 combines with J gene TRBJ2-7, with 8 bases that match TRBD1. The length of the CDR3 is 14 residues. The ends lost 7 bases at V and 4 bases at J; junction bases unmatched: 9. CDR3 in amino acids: CASTSFGQGYEQYF. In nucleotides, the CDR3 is TGTGCCAGCACTTCATTTGGACAGGGATACGAGCAGTACTTC.

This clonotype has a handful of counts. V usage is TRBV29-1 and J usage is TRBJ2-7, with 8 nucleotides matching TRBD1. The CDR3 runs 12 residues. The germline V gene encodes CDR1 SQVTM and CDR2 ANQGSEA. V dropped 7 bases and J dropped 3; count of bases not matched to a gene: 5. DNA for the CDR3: TGCAGCGCATCGGACAGGGACTACGAGCAGTACTTC. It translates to CSASDRDYEQYF.

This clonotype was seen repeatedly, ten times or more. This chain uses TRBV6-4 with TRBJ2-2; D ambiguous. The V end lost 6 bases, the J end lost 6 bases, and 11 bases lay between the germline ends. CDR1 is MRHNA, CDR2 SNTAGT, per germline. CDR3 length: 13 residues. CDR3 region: CASSPRTAGELFF. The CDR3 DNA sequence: TGTGCCAGCAGCCCCCGAACAGCCGGGGAGCTGTTTTTT.

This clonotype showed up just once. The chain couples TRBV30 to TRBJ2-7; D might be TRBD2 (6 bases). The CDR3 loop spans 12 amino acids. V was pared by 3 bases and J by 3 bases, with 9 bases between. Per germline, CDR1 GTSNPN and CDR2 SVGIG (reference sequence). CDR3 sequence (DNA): TGTGCCTGGAGGGGACTGAGCTACGAGCAGTACTTC. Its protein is CAWRGLSYEQYF.

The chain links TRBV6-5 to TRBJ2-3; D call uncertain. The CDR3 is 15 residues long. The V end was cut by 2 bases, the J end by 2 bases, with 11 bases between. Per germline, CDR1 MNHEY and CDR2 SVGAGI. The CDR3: CASSYDKALTDTQYF. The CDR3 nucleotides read TGTGCCAGCAGTTACGATAAGGCACTCACAGATACGCAGTATTTT.

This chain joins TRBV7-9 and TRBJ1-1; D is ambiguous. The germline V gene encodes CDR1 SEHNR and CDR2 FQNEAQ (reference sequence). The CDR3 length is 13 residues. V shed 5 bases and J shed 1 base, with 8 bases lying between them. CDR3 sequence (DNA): TGTGCCAGCAGCCCACCTCAGAACACTGAAGCTTTCTTT. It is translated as CASSPPQNTEAFF.

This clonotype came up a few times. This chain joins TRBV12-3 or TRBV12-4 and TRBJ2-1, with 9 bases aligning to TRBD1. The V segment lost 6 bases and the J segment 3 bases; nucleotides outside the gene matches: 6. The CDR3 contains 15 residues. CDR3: CASRWGQGSYNEQFF. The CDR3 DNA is TGTGCCAGCAGATGGGGACAGGGAAGCTACAATGAGCAGTTCTTC.

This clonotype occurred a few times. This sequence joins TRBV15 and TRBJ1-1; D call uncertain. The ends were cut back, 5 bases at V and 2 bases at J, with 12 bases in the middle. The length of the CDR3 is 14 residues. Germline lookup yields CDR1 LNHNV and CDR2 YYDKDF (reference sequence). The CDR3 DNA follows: TGTGCCACCAGCCATATGGGCGGAAACACTGAAGCTTTCTTT. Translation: CATSHMGGNTEAFF.

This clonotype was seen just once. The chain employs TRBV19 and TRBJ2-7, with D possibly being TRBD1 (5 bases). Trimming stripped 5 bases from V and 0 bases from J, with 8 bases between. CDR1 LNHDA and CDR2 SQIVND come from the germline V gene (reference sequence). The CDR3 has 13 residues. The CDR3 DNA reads TGTGCCAGTAGTGCGGACAACTCCTACGAGCAGTACTTC. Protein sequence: CASSADNSYEQYF. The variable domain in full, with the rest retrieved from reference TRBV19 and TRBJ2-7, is DGGITQSPKYLFRKEGQNVTLSCEQNLNHDAMYWYRQDPGQGLRLIYYSQIVNDFQKGDIAEGYSVSREKKESFPLTVTSAQKNPTAFYLCASSADNSYEQYFGPGTRLTVT.

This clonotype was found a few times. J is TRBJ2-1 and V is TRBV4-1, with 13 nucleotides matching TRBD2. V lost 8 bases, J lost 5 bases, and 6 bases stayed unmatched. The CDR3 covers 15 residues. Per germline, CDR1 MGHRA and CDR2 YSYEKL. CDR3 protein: CASRSTSGGDNEQFF. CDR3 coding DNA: TGCGCCAGCCGGTCTACTAGCGGGGGGGACAATGAGCAGTTCTTC.

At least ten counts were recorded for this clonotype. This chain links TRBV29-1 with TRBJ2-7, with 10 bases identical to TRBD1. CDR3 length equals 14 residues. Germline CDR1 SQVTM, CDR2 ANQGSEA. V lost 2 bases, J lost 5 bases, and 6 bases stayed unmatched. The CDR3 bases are TGCAGCGTTGAATACTGGGACAGGGGAAACGAGCAGTACTTC. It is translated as CSVEYWDRGNEQYF.

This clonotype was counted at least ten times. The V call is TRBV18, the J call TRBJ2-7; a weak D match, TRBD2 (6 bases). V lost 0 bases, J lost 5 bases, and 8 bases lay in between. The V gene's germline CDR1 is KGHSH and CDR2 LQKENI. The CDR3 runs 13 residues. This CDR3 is CASSPPREDEQYF. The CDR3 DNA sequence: TGTGCCAGCTCACCACCCAGGGAGGACGAGCAGTACTTC.

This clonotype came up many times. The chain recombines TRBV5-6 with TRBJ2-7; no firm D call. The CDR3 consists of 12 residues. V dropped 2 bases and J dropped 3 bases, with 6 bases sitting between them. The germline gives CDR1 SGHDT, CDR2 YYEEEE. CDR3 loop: CASSLSDYEQYF. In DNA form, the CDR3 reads TGTGCCAGCAGCTTATCCGACTACGAGCAGTACTTC.